Below, 28 T cell receptor beta chains from the same sample are listed, as sequenced in a study of T cell responses to AZD1222 COVID-19 vaccine. Method: immunoSEQ multiplex PCR; TCRdb's copy keeps in-frame clones and lacks some. This table holds 150,000 to 160,000 clones, 90% found once. The source material was peripheral blood, sampled on day 0 of AZD1222 vaccination. The receptors were sampled from an adult in good health.

The count of this clone is one. The chain links TRBV7-8 to TRBJ1-2; D may be TRBD1 (5 bases). With 5 bases removed from V and 6 bases from J, the gap between germline ends came to 19 bases. There are 15 residues in the CDR3. Germline assignment: CDR1 SGHVS and CDR2 FQNEAQ. CDR3 coding DNA: TGTGCCAGCAGCCTCCGGGCGGGACTGAAGCATGGCTACACCTTC. Its protein product is CASSLRAGLKHGYTF.

V and J are TRBV10-3 and TRBJ1-2; the D is unclear. Trimming left V 8 bases short and J 10 bases short, with 17 bases between. CDR1 is ENHRY, CDR2 SYGVKD, per germline. This CDR3 contains 12 residues. Written as DNA, the CDR3 is TGTGCCATCGGTATAAGTGAGGGTGACTACACCTTC. This sequence encodes CAIGISEGDYTF.

The gene calls are TRBV10-3 and TRBJ1-2; D gene uncertain. This CDR3 region has 12 residues. The germline V and J ends were trimmed by 6 bases and 2 bases, with 7 bases remaining between them. Germline loops: CDR1 ENHRY, CDR2 SYGVKD. The DNA for the CDR3 is TGTGCCATCAGGGACTCGAACTATGGCTACACCTTC. It translates to CAIRDSNYGYTF.

This rearrangement joins TRBV5-6 to TRBJ2-1, with TRBD2 matching 7 bases. From germline, CDR1 is SGHDT and CDR2 YYEEEE. There are 19 residues in the CDR3. The V and J ends lost 4 bases and 9 bases, in that order; junction bases with no gene match: 25. DNA for the CDR3: TGTGCCAGCAGCCCTGGATGGGGCCTGAACGCGGGGGTCCTTAGTGAGCAGTTCTTC. Its protein product is CASSPGWGLNAGVLSEQFF.

This chain links TRBV5-1 with TRBJ1-1, with 7 positions matching TRBD1. The CDR3 is made up of 13 amino acids. CDR1 is SGHRS, CDR2 YFSETQ, per germline. Germline trimming cut 4 bases from V and 11 bases from J; bases unmatched to any gene: 11. This CDR3 is CASSPGTAQRAFF. CDR3 sequence (DNA): TGCGCCAGCAGCCCCGGGACAGCGCAACGGGCTTTCTTT.

CDR3 residues: CSVEPGGGGYTF. The CDR3 DNA is TGCAGCGTTGAACCAGGGGGTGGCGGCTACACCTTC. The chain uses TRBV29-1 and TRBJ1-2, with 7 bases matching TRBD1. Germline V gene lookup returns CDR1 SQVTM and CDR2 ANQGSEA. The CDR3 sequence is 12 residues long. Trimming cost V 2 bases and J 8 bases; bases outside gene matches: 5.

Here the CDR3 reads CASSLAAGRNTEAFF. CDR3 in DNA: TGTGCCAGCAGCTTAGCGGCAGGGCGGAACACTGAAGCTTTCTTT. The chain recombines TRBV7-9 with TRBJ1-1, with a weak D call TRBD1 (5 bases). The V gene lost 0 bases and the J gene lost 1 base, with 9 bases spanning the gap. This CDR3 has 15 residues. Germline-derived CDR1 and CDR2 are SEHNR and FQNEAQ (reference sequence).

The chain employs TRBV28 and TRBJ1-5, with a weak D call TRBD1 (6 bases). CDR1 MDHEN and CDR2 SYDVKM come from the germline V gene. CDR3 size: 14 residues. Trimming cost V 2 bases and J 7 bases, with 12 bases left between them. The CDR3 loop reads CASSLRTGRQPQHF. CDR3 in DNA: TGTGCCAGCAGTTTAAGAACAGGGAGGCAGCCCCAGCATTTT.

The V gene is TRBV25-1, the J gene TRBJ2-3; no clear D. Per germline, CDR1 MGHDK and CDR2 SYGVNS. This CDR3 region has 12 residues. V gave up 2 bases and J gave up 5 bases, with 5 bases separating them. The CDR3 sequence: CASSERLDTQYF. DNA for the CDR3: TGTGCCAGCAGTGAACGTTTAGATACGCAGTATTTT.

The chain couples TRBV7-9 to TRBJ1-1, with D uncertain. Deletions cut 5 bases from V and 3 bases from J, with 10 bases between. The CDR3 contains 13 residues. Per germline, CDR1 SEHNR and CDR2 FQNEAQ (reference sequence). For the CDR3, the DNA is TGTGCCAGCAGCGATCAACAAGACACTGAAGCTTTCTTT. It encodes CASSDQQDTEAFF.

This chain uses TRBV6-2 or TRBV6-3 with TRBJ2-1; 8 nucleotides match TRBD2. The V and J ends lost 6 bases and 8 bases, in that order; junction bases with no gene match: 15. The germline CDR1 and CDR2 sequences are MNHEY and SVGEGT. The CDR3 loop spans 16 amino acids. The CDR3 DNA is TGTGCCAGCAGCAGGCCGGGGGGGGTAGTTGGTCATGAGCAGTTCTTC. Translation: CASSRPGGVVGHEQFF.

The CDR3 is CASRWGGSNTGELFF. The CDR3 DNA is TGTGCCAGTAGGTGGGGGGGTTCGAACACCGGGGAGCTGTTTTTT. The chain links TRBV19 to TRBJ2-2; 7 nucleotides align to TRBD2. The germline V gene encodes CDR1 LNHDA and CDR2 SQIVND (reference sequence). The CDR3 runs 15 residues. Unmatched junction bases numbered 4, after V lost 6 bases and J lost 0 bases.

The V call is TRBV19, the J call TRBJ1-1; 9 bases fit TRBD1. The CDR3 spans 15 residues. In germline, CDR1 is LNHDA, CDR2 SQIVND (reference sequence). The junction had 10 bases not matched to a gene; V was cut back by 3 bases and J by 8 bases. This CDR3 reads CASSILTGTGIEAFF. The CDR3 DNA reads TGTGCCAGTAGTATTCTAACCGGGACAGGGATAGAAGCTTTCTTT.

The chain is built from TRBV27 and TRBJ1-5; TRBD1 matches at 7 bases. Germline CDR1 is MNHEY and CDR2 is SMNVEV (reference sequence). V lost 6 bases and J lost 4; bases outside the gene matches: 15. This CDR3 comprises 17 residues. The CDR3 loop is CASSRSSGTAYNQPQHF. For the CDR3, the DNA is TGTGCCAGCAGCCGATCCTCCGGGACAGCCTATAATCAGCCCCAGCATTTT.

This clone was seen only once. In DNA form, the CDR3 reads TGTGCCAGCAGCCCCCTATTGGGGGGATCTAACACTGAAGCTTTCTTT. It specifies CASSPLLGGSNTEAFF. The V and J genes are TRBV3-1 (or the pseudogene TRBV3-2) and TRBJ1-1; weak D call: TRBD1 (5 bases). This CDR3 region has 16 residues. Germline V gene data show CDR1 as LGHDT and CDR2 as YNNKEL (reference sequence). The V end was cut by 4 bases, the J end by 2 bases, with 17 bases between.

This chain links TRBV14 with TRBJ2-3; no reliable D call. V lost 3 bases and J 0 bases, leaving 10 bases between the germline ends. Germline V gene sequence: CDR1 SGHDN, CDR2 FVKESK. The CDR3 is made up of 15 amino acids. CDR3 protein: CASSHLPASTDTQYF. For the CDR3, the DNA is TGTGCCAGCAGCCACCTTCCGGCTAGCACAGATACGCAGTATTTT.

CDR3 region: CASSETTDLEAFF. CDR3 DNA sequence: TGTGCCAGCAGTGAGACGACGGACCTTGAAGCTTTCTTT. The genes are TRBV6-1 and TRBJ1-1; no clear D. Germline V gives CDR1 MNHNS, CDR2 SASEGT. V was pared by 3 bases and J by 7 bases, with 12 bases between. The CDR3 sequence is 13 residues long.

In this sample, this clone turned up a few times. The V call is TRBV5-4, the J call TRBJ2-1; 11 bases fit TRBD2. V was pared by 4 bases and J by 3 bases, with 3 bases of the junction left unmatched. The CDR3 is 15 amino acids. Germline V gives CDR1 SGHNT, CDR2 YYREEE (reference sequence). CDR3 loop: CASSPGTSGYNEQFF. The CDR3 DNA reads as TGTGCCAGCAGCCCCGGGACTAGCGGCTACAATGAGCAGTTCTTC.

The chain couples TRBV6-5 to TRBJ1-2; TRBD1 agrees at 8 bases. Germline values: CDR1 MNHEY, CDR2 SVGAGI. The CDR3 extends over 13 amino acids. Trimming cost V 6 bases and J 4 bases; bases outside gene matches: 4. The CDR3 sequence is CASSIDRGYGYTF. In DNA form, the CDR3 reads TGTGCCAGCAGCATAGACAGGGGCTATGGCTACACCTTC.

The gene calls are TRBV5-1 and TRBJ2-3, with 7 bases matching TRBD2. This CDR3 is 17 amino acids long. Germline CDR1 reads SGHRS; CDR2 reads YFSETQ. Trimming took 5 bases from V and 1 from J; bases not matched to a gene: 13. CDR3 region: CASSSRQSGVGTDTQYF. The CDR3 region has the DNA TGCGCCAGCAGTTCCAGACAGAGCGGGGTTGGCACAGATACGCAGTATTTT.

The rearrangement joins TRBV5-5 to TRBJ2-7, with TRBD2 as a possible D gene (5 bases). V lost 0 bases and J lost 3, with 13 bases in between. This CDR3 comprises 15 residues. Germline CDR1 and CDR2: SGHKS and YYEKEE (reference sequence). CDR3 protein: CASSLGLAEVYEQYF. In nucleotides, the CDR3 is TGTGCCAGCAGCTTGGGCCTAGCAGAAGTCTACGAGCAGTACTTC.

This clone was seen a handful of times. The chain has TRBV12-5 and TRBJ1-2; 10 positions agree with TRBD1. CDR1 and CDR2 (germline): LGHNT, FRNRAP. The CDR3 runs 14 residues. CDR3 in DNA: TGTGCCACCGCCCTGACAGGGGGCCTTGCCGGCTACACCTTC. Protein: CATALTGGLAGYTF.

This chain uses TRBV19 with TRBJ1-6; the D is unclear. The CDR3 sequence is 13 residues long. CDR1 and CDR2 (germline): LNHDA, SQIVND (reference sequence). Trimming took off 5 bases at V and 13 bases at J, with 15 bases between the two ends. This CDR3 reads CASSESSPIPLHF. The CDR3 DNA is TGTGCCAGTAGTGAATCGTCTCCAATCCCCCTCCACTTT.

The V call is TRBV29-1, the J call TRBJ1-4, with 7 bases matching TRBD1. The length of the CDR3 is 13 residues. V gave up 7 bases and J gave up 7 bases; unmatched junction bases: 9. Germline assignment: CDR1 SQVTM and CDR2 ANQGSEA. This chain's CDR3 is CSAGLGGTEKLFF. The CDR3 DNA is TGCAGCGCCGGTTTAGGGGGCACTGAAAAACTGTTTTTT.

The V and J genes are TRBV3-1 (or the pseudogene TRBV3-2) and TRBJ1-1, with D uncertain. The CDR3 is made up of 13 amino acids. The germline V gene encodes CDR1 LGHDT and CDR2 YNNKEL (reference sequence). V lost 3 bases and J 5 bases, leaving 10 bases between the germline ends. CDR3 sequence (DNA): TGTGCCAGCAGCCATAGGTTGCGGACTGAAGCTTTCTTT. This codes for CASSHRLRTEAFF.

This sequence joins TRBV30 and TRBJ1-2; D is possibly TRBD1 (5 bases). Germline V lookup: CDR1 GTSNPN, CDR2 SVGIG (reference sequence). This CDR3 spans 13 amino acids. V lost 1 base and J 6 bases, leaving 12 bases between the germline ends. CDR3 amino acids: CAWSEGLRDGYTF. In nucleotides, the CDR3 is TGTGCCTGGAGTGAGGGACTGCGGGATGGCTACACCTTC.

This chain uses TRBV12-3 or TRBV12-4 with TRBJ2-5; no clear D gene. The CDR3 extends over 13 amino acids. V was trimmed by 5 bases and J by 5 bases, leaving 12 bases between them. In DNA, the CDR3 is TGTGCCAGCAGTAGGTCCCGTACGGAGACCCAGTACTTC. Protein sequence: CASSRSRTETQYF.

V gene TRBV9 combines with J gene TRBJ1-3; TRBD1 is a possible D gene (6 bases). There are 16 residues in the CDR3. Trimming cost V 2 bases and J 3 bases, with 15 bases left between them. Germline assignment: CDR1 SGDLS and CDR2 YYNGEE. As DNA, the CDR3 is TGTGCCAGCAGCGTGGTCCCAGGGGAGGGTGGAAACACCATATATTTT. Residues: CASSVVPGEGGNTIYF.